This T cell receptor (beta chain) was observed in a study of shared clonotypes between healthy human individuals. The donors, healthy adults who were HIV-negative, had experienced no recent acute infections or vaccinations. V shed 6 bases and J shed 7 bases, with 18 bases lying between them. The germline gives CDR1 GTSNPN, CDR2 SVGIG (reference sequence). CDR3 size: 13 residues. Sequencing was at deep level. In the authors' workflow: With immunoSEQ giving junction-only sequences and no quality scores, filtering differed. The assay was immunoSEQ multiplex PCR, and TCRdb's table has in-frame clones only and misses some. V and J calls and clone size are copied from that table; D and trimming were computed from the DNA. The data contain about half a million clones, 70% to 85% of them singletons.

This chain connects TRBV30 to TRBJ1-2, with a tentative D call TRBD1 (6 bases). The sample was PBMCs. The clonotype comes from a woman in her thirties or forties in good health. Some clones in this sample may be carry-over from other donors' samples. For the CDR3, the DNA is TGTGCCTGTACGAGGGGGGCGCAGATTGGCTACACCTTC. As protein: CACTRGAQIGYTF.